This passage covers 17 T cell receptor beta chains from one sample sequenced in a study of cytomegalovirus exposure and HLA in healthy donors. PCR used 60 Vbeta primers and 13 Jbeta primers. Repertoires were generated with immunoSEQ multiplex PCR, while TCRdb's copy carries only in-frame clones and drops some. The sample holds 120,000 to 150,000 clones, 76% seen once. The sample consisted of PBMCs. The receptors shown here come from a woman aged 40 to 55 in good health and CMV-seronegative.

The chain has TRBV6-1 and TRBJ2-1, with D tentatively TRBD2 (5 bases). Germline V gene sequence: CDR1 MNHNS, CDR2 SASEGT. Trimming took off 3 bases at V and 2 bases at J, with 8 bases between the two ends. The CDR3 contains 14 residues. CDR3 protein: CASSDMGAYNEQFF. Written as DNA, the CDR3 is TGTGCCAGCAGTGATATGGGAGCCTACAATGAGCAGTTCTTC.

The chain is built from TRBV27 and TRBJ1-3; 7 bases align to TRBD1. The CDR3 length is 15 residues. J lost 2 bases, V lost 5 bases, and 6 bases had no gene match. The V gene's germline CDR1 is MNHEY and CDR2 SMNVEV (reference sequence). DNA of the CDR3: TGTGCCAGCAGTCCCAGGGGGACGACTGGAAACACCATATATTTT. It yields the protein CASSPRGTTGNTIYF.

The J gene is TRBJ2-1, the V gene TRBV6-5, with D perhaps matching TRBD2 (6 bases). Germline loops: CDR1 MNHEY, CDR2 SVGAGI. The CDR3 totals 14 residues. The V gene lost 6 bases and the J gene lost 6 bases, with 15 bases spanning the gap. The DNA for the CDR3 is TGTGCCAGCAGCGCCGGGACTGAGGGCAATGAGCAGTTCTTC. This translates into CASSAGTEGNEQFF.

V usage is TRBV18 and J usage is TRBJ2-7; D gene ambiguous. The CDR3 totals 14 residues. Germline lookup yields CDR1 KGHSH and CDR2 LQKENI. Trimming shortened V by 3 bases and J by 3 bases, and 12 bases separated the two germline ends. CDR3 sequence (DNA): TGTGCCAGCTCACCGGTAATACAGAGCTACGAGCAGTACTTC. Translation gives CASSPVIQSYEQYF.

This CDR3 is CASSSGGVGGYTF. CDR3 coding DNA: TGTGCCAGCAGCTCTGGGGGGGTAGGTGGCTACACCTTC. This chain uses TRBV7-2 with TRBJ1-2; weak D call: TRBD1 (5 bases). Deletions cut 4 bases from V and 7 bases from J, with 13 bases between. There are 13 residues in the CDR3. From germline, CDR1 is SGHTA and CDR2 FQGNSA.

This chain links TRBV7-9 with TRBJ1-1; the match to TRBD1 covers 8 bases. The germline gives CDR1 SEHNR, CDR2 FQNEAQ (reference sequence). V shed 6 bases and J 4 bases; nucleotides not matched to a gene: 10. The CDR3 sequence is 15 residues long. For the CDR3, the DNA is TGTGCCAGCAGAAACTCAGGACAGGGAGGCACTGAAGCTTTCTTT. It specifies CASRNSGQGGTEAFF.

The gene calls are TRBV10-3 and TRBJ2-1; tentatively, D is TRBD2 (5 bases). From germline, CDR1 is ENHRY and CDR2 SYGVKD. The V and J ends lost 1 base and 5 bases respectively, with 12 bases between them. The CDR3 extends over 15 amino acids. CDR3 nucleotides: TGTGCCATCAGTGAGTTCCGGGATATCGACAATGAGCAGTTCTTC. It yields the protein CAISEFRDIDNEQFF.

The chain links TRBV7-8 to TRBJ2-3, with 10 bases that match TRBD2. The V and J ends lost 5 bases and 3 bases, in that order; junction bases with no gene match: 14. The germline gives CDR1 SGHVS, CDR2 FQNEAQ. The CDR3 contains 18 residues. The CDR3 sequence: CASSPDFSGGYRTDTQYF. The CDR3 nucleotides read TGTGCCAGCAGCCCAGATTTTAGCGGGGGGTACCGAACAGATACGCAGTATTTT.

This chain links TRBV28 with TRBJ1-1; 8 bases are shared with TRBD1. This CDR3 comprises 14 residues. Germline V CDR1 and CDR2: MDHEN, SYDVKM. The junction had 4 bases not matched to a gene; V was cut back by 6 bases and J by 1 base. The CDR3 bases are TGTGCCAGCAGCCAACAGGGGGGGAACACTGAAGCTTTCTTT. This gives the protein CASSQQGGNTEAFF. The full variable domain, its missing parts supplied by reference TRBV28 and TRBJ1-1, is DVKVTQSSRYLVKRTGEKVFLECVQDMDHENMFWYRQDPGLGLRLIYFSYDVKMKEKGDIPEGYSVSREKKERFSLILESASTNQTSMYLCASSQQGGNTEAFFGQGTRLTVV.

The V gene is TRBV6-1, the J gene TRBJ2-1; TRBD1 is a possible D gene (7 bases). The CDR3 sequence is 15 residues long. Germline V CDR1 and CDR2: MNHNS, SASEGT. Trimming cost V 7 bases and J 7 bases, with 20 bases left between them. CDR3 DNA sequence: TGTGCCAGCACGCCGGGGGACAGACTTATGAATGAGCAGTTCTTC. Translating it yields CASTPGDRLMNEQFF.

The gene calls are TRBV19 and TRBJ2-2; 8 bases are shared with TRBD1. In germline, CDR1 is LNHDA, CDR2 SQIVND (reference sequence). CDR3 length: 15 residues. V shed 3 bases and J 2 bases; nucleotides not matched to a gene: 2. The CDR3 protein is CASSIQGANTGELFF. CDR3 in DNA: TGTGCCAGTAGTATTCAGGGGGCTAACACCGGGGAGCTGTTTTTT.

The chain joins TRBV5-4 to TRBJ2-5, with 7 bases lining up with TRBD1. The tail of the sequence fits TRBJ2-7 better, so the J call may be wrong. The CDR3 consists of 14 residues. The germline V gene has CDR1 SGHNT and CDR2 YYREEE (reference sequence). CDR3 in amino acids: CASSSRQGSYEQYF. DNA for the CDR3: TGTGCCAGCAGCTCTCGACAGGGTTCCTACGAGCAGTACTTC.

DNA of the CDR3: TGTGCCAGCAGCGTCATGTCAGGGGCCTGGGACGAAGCTTTCTTT. It codes for CASSVMSGAWDEAFF. This sequence joins TRBV7-9 and TRBJ1-1, with D tentatively TRBD1 (6 bases). The germline V gene encodes CDR1 SEHNR and CDR2 FQNEAQ (reference sequence). V was clipped by 5 bases and J by 8 bases, with 21 bases between them. The CDR3 covers 15 residues.

This chain uses TRBV4-2 with TRBJ2-1; TRBD2 agrees at 7 bases. The CDR3 contains 17 residues. Trimming took 0 bases from V and 1 from J; bases not matched to a gene: 6. Germline-derived CDR1 and CDR2 are LGHNA and YNFKEQ. In nucleotides, the CDR3 is TGTGCCAGCAGCCAAGACTCGGGGGGTAGGTCCTACAATGAGCAGTTCTTC. Amino acid sequence: CASSQDSGGRSYNEQFF.

This clone came up once. The chain carries TRBV6-6 and TRBJ1-5; D gene ambiguous. Between the trimmed V and J ends, which lost 2 bases and 6 bases, there was a span of 14 bases. Germline V CDR1 and CDR2: MNHNY, SVGAGI (reference sequence). CDR3 size: 15 residues. The chain's CDR3 is CASSYRQVGGQPQHF. The CDR3 DNA reads TGTGCCAGCAGTTACCGGCAGGTAGGAGGTCAGCCCCAGCATTTT.

The chain couples TRBV11-2 to TRBJ1-2; possibly TRBD1 for D (6 bases). The CDR3 is made up of 14 amino acids. The germline CDR1 and CDR2 sequences are SGHAT and FQNNGV. V gave up 5 bases and J gave up 4 bases, with 14 bases separating them. The CDR3 nucleotides are TGTGCCAGCAGCCGAGCACAGGGTGCCTATGGCTACACCTTC. Protein: CASSRAQGAYGYTF.

The CDR3 loop is CASSYAETVYEQYF. The CDR3 bases are TGTGCCAGCAGTTATGCGGAGACGGTCTACGAGCAGTACTTC. The rearrangement joins TRBV6-5 to TRBJ2-7; D remains ambiguous. CDR3 length equals 14 residues. Germline V lookup: CDR1 MNHEY, CDR2 SVGAGI. V was trimmed by 3 bases and J by 3 bases, leaving 12 bases between them.